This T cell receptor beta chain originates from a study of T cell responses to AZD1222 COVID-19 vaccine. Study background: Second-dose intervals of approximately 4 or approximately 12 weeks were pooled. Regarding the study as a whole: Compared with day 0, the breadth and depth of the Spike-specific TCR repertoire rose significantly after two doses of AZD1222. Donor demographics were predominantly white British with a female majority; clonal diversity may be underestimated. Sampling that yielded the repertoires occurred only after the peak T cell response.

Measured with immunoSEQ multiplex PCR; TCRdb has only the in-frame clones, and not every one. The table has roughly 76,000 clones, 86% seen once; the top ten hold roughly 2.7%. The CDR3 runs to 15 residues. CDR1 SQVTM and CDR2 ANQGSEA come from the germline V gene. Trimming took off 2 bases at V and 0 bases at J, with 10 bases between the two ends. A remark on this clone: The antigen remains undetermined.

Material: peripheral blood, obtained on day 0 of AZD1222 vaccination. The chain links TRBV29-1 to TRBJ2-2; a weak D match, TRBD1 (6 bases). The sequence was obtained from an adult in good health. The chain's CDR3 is CSVERPGANTGELFF. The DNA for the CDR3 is TGCAGCGTTGAACGTCCAGGGGCGAACACCGGGGAGCTGTTTTTT.